This T cell receptor (beta chain) was sequenced for a study of blood T cells in healthy people across ages. Study conclusions and caveats: More naive CD4+ cells and higher diversity were found in long-lived than in aged donors. Roughly linear age-related decline in beta diversity appeared, significant by age roughly 40. Researchers judged that diversity estimates from one million T cells fell short of true values.

PCR was performed a second time for about 6 to 12 cycles using a sample-barcoded 5' primer and a J-beta primer mix. TCRdb used MiXCR to reprocess the 5' RACE reads, holding one entry per CDR3 protein. The sample consists of hundreds of thousands of distinct CDR3 sequences, under 50% of them appearing once. CDR1 is MNHNS, CDR2 SASEGT, per germline. J was trimmed by 9 bases and V by 4 bases; bases with no gene match: 9. There are 14 residues in the CDR3. Isolation per sample recovered at least 7 million PBMCs. Concerning this clonotype: Its specificity is unknown.

Sequenced input: blood. This TCR came from a man aged 30 to 39 in good health. This chain links TRBV6-1 with TRBJ1-2; the match to TRBD1 covers 9 bases. CDR3 residues: CASSGGTGPHSYTF. The CDR3 nucleotides read TGTGCCAGCAGTGGTGGGACAGGGCCTCATAGCTACACCTTC.